The present T cell receptor (beta chain) was sequenced within a study of T cell repertoires in cytomegalovirus infection. Study details: TCR beta signatures that were public indicated CMV infection and matching HLA type.

One entry per CDR3 protein, called by TCRdb with MiXCR from the reads. The sample gives hundreds of thousands of distinct CDR3 sequences, roughly 24% of which show up once; 6.5% to 10% is in the top ten. Regarding this clonotype: The antigen is not known.

This CDR3 has 16 amino acids. Germline V gene lookup returns CDR1 ENHRY and CDR2 SYGVKD. The V end was cut by 6 bases, the J end by 3 bases, with 21 bases between. Study results and limitations: CMV carriers with the relevant HLA were identified by cumulative public TCR beta family frequency. The ex vivo response was dominated by HLA-C-restricted CMV-specific TCR beta clonotypes.

The sample was CD8+ T cells from PBMCs. The clonotype was recovered from a human donor in good health (CMV status not recorded). Some clones in this sample may be carry-over from other donors' samples. The chain carries TRBV10-3 and TRBJ2-7, with D tentatively TRBD2 (5 bases). The CDR3 nucleotides read TGTGCCATCAGCTTGAGTTTGAGGGCCCAAAACTACGAGCAGTACTTC. Translated, it gives CAISLSLRAQNYEQYF.